One and the same sample provided the 5 T cell receptor beta chains below, sequenced in a study of blood T cell repertoires in COVID-19. Using immunoSEQ multiplex PCR, the repertoire was profiled, and TCRdb retains in-frame clones only, with some absent. The table includes about 180,000 clones, 60% to 85% detected once. The source material was peripheral blood. All receptors derive from a woman aged 55-70 years with COVID-19, enrolled during active disease.

The chain is built from TRBV5-4 and TRBJ2-7, with TRBD1 as a possible D gene (5 bases). Germline V gives CDR1 SGHNT, CDR2 YYREEE (reference sequence). The CDR3 loop spans 18 amino acids. V was shortened by 0 bases and J by 1 base, with 20 bases between the two germline ends. The CDR3 DNA follows: TGTGCCAGCAGCTTGGGTGTATCAGGTATAGGGGCGTCCTACGAGCAGTACTTC. Translation: CASSLGVSGIGASYEQYF.

For the CDR3, the DNA is TGTGCCAGCACGAGGCAGGGATGGAATCAGCCCCAGCATTTT. Encoded protein: CASTRQGWNQPQHF. The rearrangement joins TRBV6-5 to TRBJ1-5, with D perhaps matching TRBD1 (5 bases). The CDR3 loop spans 14 amino acids. Germline V gives CDR1 MNHEY, CDR2 SVGAGI. V lost 7 bases and J lost 4, with 14 bases in between.

The V and J genes are TRBV2 and TRBJ2-1; possible D gene TRBD1, 6 bases. Germline-derived CDR1 and CDR2 are SNHLY and FYNNEI. V lost 7 bases and J 7 bases, leaving 14 bases between the germline ends. This CDR3 has 13 residues. Written as DNA, the CDR3 is TGTGCCAGCACCAGGACTCAGGGGAATGAGCAGTTCTTC. Its translation: CASTRTQGNEQFF.

This clone was counted at least ten times. The gene calls are TRBV5-1 and TRBJ2-1; 9 bases agree with TRBD2. The V gene end was trimmed by 6 bases and the J gene end by 0 bases; junction bases not matched to a gene: 7. This CDR3 spans 16 amino acids. The germline gives CDR1 SGHRS, CDR2 YFSETQ. The CDR3 sequence: CASTASGDVSYNEQFF. The DNA of the CDR3 is TGCGCCAGCACGGCTAGCGGGGATGTCTCCTACAATGAGCAGTTCTTC.

This rearrangement joins TRBV11-2 to TRBJ2-7, with D possibly being TRBD1 (5 bases). Germline-derived CDR1 and CDR2 are SGHAT and FQNNGV. V was clipped by 6 bases and J by 1 base, with 7 bases between them. CDR3 length: 12 residues. Written as DNA, the CDR3 is TGTGCCAGCAGGGGGCCTTCCTACGAGCAGTACTTC. It yields the protein CASRGPSYEQYF.